This entry lists 27 T cell receptor beta chains sequenced from one sample in a study of OX40 agonist ivuxolimab in advanced cancers. Libraries were prepared by immunoSEQ multiplex PCR; TCRdb keeps only in-frame clonotypes and omits some of them. The sample lists 65,000 to 80,000 clones; 85% to 95% were seen once. The sequences come from CD4+ or CD8+ T cells sorted from blood, collected in a trial of the OX40 agonist ivuxolimab. These receptors originate from an adult with an advanced solid tumor such as melanoma, head and neck, liver or kidney cancer.

In its sample, this clone was seen once. The chain recombines TRBV15 with TRBJ2-5; D possibly corresponds to TRBD1 (6 bases). Germline CDR1 reads LNHNV; CDR2 reads YYDKDF (reference sequence). The CDR3 totals 12 residues. The V end lost 6 bases, the J end lost 3 bases, and 8 bases lay between the germline ends. CDR3 in DNA: TGTGCCACCAGTACAGGGAAAGAGACCCAGTACTTC. As protein: CATSTGKETQYF. The variable domain in full, with the rest retrieved from reference TRBV15 and TRBJ2-5, is DAMVIQNPRYQVTQFGKPVTLSCSQTLNHNVMYWYQQKSSQAPKLLFHYYDKDFNNEADTPDNFQSRRPNTSFCFLDIRSPGLGDTAMYLCATSTGKETQYFGPGTRLLVL.

The V call is TRBV4-1, the J call TRBJ1-3; D not resolved. V dropped 2 bases and J dropped 0 bases, with 17 bases sitting between them. From germline, CDR1 is MGHRA and CDR2 YSYEKL. The CDR3 sequence is 18 residues long. The CDR3 DNA reads TGCGCCAGCAGCCAACGGTCAGCATACGAATTCTCTGGAAACACCATATATTTT. It translates to CASSQRSAYEFSGNTIYF.

This rearrangement joins TRBV6-5 to TRBJ2-5; D is ambiguous. The CDR3 consists of 15 residues. Germline CDR1 MNHEY, CDR2 SVGAGI. V was shortened by 6 bases and J by 4 bases, with 18 bases between the two germline ends. The CDR3 protein is CASSPRGGGPETQYF. Here the CDR3 DNA reads TGTGCCAGCAGCCCCCGAGGTGGTGGGCCAGAGACCCAGTACTTC.

This chain joins TRBV15 and TRBJ1-2, with D possibly TRBD1 on 6 matching bases. The CDR3 is 15 residues long. Germline CDR1 is LNHNV and CDR2 is YYDKDF (reference sequence). Trimming left V 0 bases short and J 4 bases short, with 12 bases between. The CDR3 nucleotides are TGTGCCACCAGCAGAGATCGTCAGGGGAGCTATGGCTACACCTTC. Translation gives CATSRDRQGSYGYTF.

This chain joins TRBV6-6 and TRBJ2-5; D ambiguous. V was clipped by 0 bases and J by 2 bases, with 10 bases between them. This CDR3 spans 15 amino acids. Germline V gives CDR1 MNHNY, CDR2 SVGAGI (reference sequence). In nucleotides, the CDR3 is TGTGCCAGCAGTTACTCGCACCAGGATCAAGAGACCCAGTACTTC. Protein sequence: CASSYSHQDQETQYF.

The gene calls are TRBV15 and TRBJ2-4; TRBD1 aligns across 7 bases. V was clipped by 3 bases and J by 3 bases; unmatched bases: 5. The CDR3 spans 15 residues. Germline assignment: CDR1 LNHNV and CDR2 YYDKDF (reference sequence). The CDR3: CATSSRPGGKNIQYF. In nucleotides, the CDR3 is TGTGCCACCAGCAGCCGACCAGGGGGCAAAAACATTCAGTACTTC.

The genes are TRBV5-1 and TRBJ2-1, with a possible D match to TRBD1 (6 bases). Germline-derived CDR1 and CDR2 are SGHRS and YFSETQ. CDR3 length equals 16 residues. Trimming removed 1 base from V and 3 bases from J, with 14 bases in between. The CDR3 DNA sequence: TGCGCCAGCAGCTTGTCGGACAGCCGGAACTACAATGAGCAGTTCTTC. Its protein is CASSLSDSRNYNEQFF.

This chain joins TRBV7-9 and TRBJ2-5; 7 bases map to TRBD2. The CDR3 is 15 residues long. V lost 4 bases, J lost 7 bases, and 12 bases stayed unmatched. Per the germline V gene, CDR1 is SEHNR and CDR2 is FQNEAQ (reference sequence). The CDR3 nucleotides are TGTGCCAGCAGCTCCGGACTAGTCCTGGAGGGGACCCAGTACTTC. This gives the protein CASSSGLVLEGTQYF.

CDR3 residues: CASSRPGQGTYEQYF. CDR3 DNA sequence: TGTGCCAGCAGCCGGCCGGGACAGGGAACCTACGAGCAGTACTTC. V is TRBV7-2 and J is TRBJ2-7; 9 nucleotides align to TRBD1. This CDR3 has 15 residues. In germline, CDR1 is SGHTA, CDR2 FQGNSA. The trim removed 5 bases at V and 2 bases at J, leaving 7 bases unmatched.

This clone appeared a single time. This chain links TRBV28 with TRBJ1-2; 12 nucleotides match TRBD1. Trimming cost V 1 base and J 6 bases; bases outside gene matches: 3. This CDR3 region has 15 residues. Germline V CDR1 and CDR2: MDHEN, SYDVKM. Here the CDR3 reads CASSLSGTGGHGYTF. The CDR3 DNA sequence: TGTGCCAGCAGTTTATCCGGGACAGGGGGCCATGGCTACACCTTC.

The chain joins TRBV5-5 to TRBJ1-5, with D unresolved. V was trimmed by 2 bases and J by 2 bases, leaving 11 bases between them. The CDR3 length is 15 residues. Germline V lookup: CDR1 SGHKS, CDR2 YYEKEE (reference sequence). This chain's CDR3 is CASSFAARGNQPQHF. The CDR3 coding sequence is TGTGCCAGCAGCTTTGCCGCGAGGGGCAATCAGCCCCAGCATTTT.

Of note for this clone: Germline and junction disagree at one end, which may indicate a read error. V is TRBV7-7 and J is TRBJ2-5; 8 nucleotides agree with TRBD1. CDR1 and CDR2 from the germline V gene are SSHAT and FNYEAQ (reference sequence). The CDR3 loop spans 15 amino acids. CDR3 loop: CASSLAQGAQETQYF. CDR3 sequence (DNA): TGTGCTAGCAGCTTAGCGCAGGGGGCCCAGGAGACCCAGTACTTC.

The V and J genes are TRBV5-6 and TRBJ1-2; 10 bases match TRBD1. V lost 0 bases, J lost 1 base, and 9 bases stayed unmatched. The CDR3 is 18 amino acids. CDR1 is SGHDT and CDR2 is YYEEEE in the germline V gene. The CDR3 nucleotides are TGTGCCAGCAGCTTGGTGACAGGGGGCGGCGGAATTAACTATGGCTACACCTTC. This translates into CASSLVTGGGGINYGYTF.

The CDR3 spells CASSLGLAGVETQYF. The CDR3 DNA sequence: TGTGCCAGCAGCTTGGGACTAGCGGGAGTTGAGACCCAGTACTTC. V is TRBV5-5 and J is TRBJ2-5; 12 bases fit TRBD2. The CDR3 has 15 amino acids. Germline CDR1 is SGHKS and CDR2 is YYEKEE (reference sequence). With 0 bases clipped from V and 5 bases from J, the junction kept 2 bases outside the gene matches.

J is TRBJ1-1 and V is TRBV18, with D unresolved. This CDR3 contains 12 residues. Trimming took 0 bases from V and 8 from J, leaving 7 bases between them. In germline, CDR1 is KGHSH, CDR2 LQKENI. CDR3 sequence reads: CASSPPWGEAFF. The CDR3 nucleotides read TGTGCCAGCTCACCACCTTGGGGAGAAGCTTTCTTT.

This clone appeared once. V and J are TRBV14 and TRBJ2-1; D is undetermined. The CDR3 totals 12 residues. With 1 base removed from V and 11 bases from J, the gap between germline ends came to 9 bases. Germline loops: CDR1 SGHDN, CDR2 FVKESK. CDR3 region: CASSQVSFKQFF. As DNA, the CDR3 is TGTGCCAGCAGCCAAGTGTCCTTTAAGCAGTTCTTC.

V gene TRBV18 combines with J gene TRBJ1-2; D call uncertain. V lost 3 bases and J 4 bases, leaving 6 bases between the germline ends. CDR1 is KGHSH, CDR2 LQKENI, per germline. The CDR3 is made up of 12 amino acids. The CDR3 region has the DNA TGTGCCAGCTCACCTAGTCTCTATGGCTACACCTTC. It translates to CASSPSLYGYTF.

The genes are TRBV25-1 and TRBJ2-1, with 9 bases aligning to TRBD1. There are 15 residues in the CDR3. Germline V gene lookup returns CDR1 MGHDK and CDR2 SYGVNS. V lost 0 bases, J lost 5 bases, and 2 bases stayed unmatched. The CDR3 region has the DNA TGTGCCAGCAGTGAATATAGGGACAGGGACAATGAGCAGTTCTTC. It yields the protein CASSEYRDRDNEQFF.

V gene TRBV18 combines with J gene TRBJ2-5, with no clear D. This CDR3 comprises 13 residues. V lost 4 bases, J lost 2 bases, and 8 bases lay in between. Germline V gene sequence: CDR1 KGHSH, CDR2 LQKENI. The CDR3 reads CASSQTGQETQYF. Here the CDR3 DNA reads TGTGCCAGCTCACAGACTGGTCAAGAGACCCAGTACTTC.

J is TRBJ2-1 and V is TRBV2, with 12 bases fitting TRBD2. V lost 4 bases and J lost 9; bases outside the gene matches: 7. From germline, CDR1 is SNHLY and CDR2 FYNNEI. CDR3 length: 15 residues. The CDR3 loop is CASSAGLAGFGEQFF. The DNA for the CDR3 is TGTGCCAGCAGTGCCGGACTAGCGGGATTTGGTGAGCAGTTCTTC.

The V call is TRBV5-1, the J call TRBJ2-1; 11 nucleotides line up with TRBD2. Germline assignment: CDR1 SGHRS and CDR2 YFSETQ. The ends lost 5 bases at V and 4 bases at J; junction bases unmatched: 11. This CDR3 comprises 17 residues. The CDR3 nucleotides read TGCGCCAGCAGTCCCGCCCATAGCGGGAGGGATTACAATGAGCAGTTCTTC. Protein sequence: CASSPAHSGRDYNEQFF.

This clone was seen a handful of times. This chain uses TRBV5-1 with TRBJ1-3, with D maybe TRBD1 (5 bases). V shed 0 bases and J shed 2 bases, with 15 bases lying between them. Germline CDR1 reads SGHRS; CDR2 reads YFSETQ. This CDR3 has 17 amino acids. CDR3 protein: CASSLAGTDRTGNTIYF. The CDR3 region has the DNA TGCGCCAGCAGCTTGGCCGGGACGGACCGGACTGGAAACACCATATATTTT.

The rearrangement uses TRBV7-9 and TRBJ1-1; D not certain. The germline V and J ends were trimmed by 0 bases and 2 bases, with 13 bases remaining between them. Looked up from germline, CDR1 is SEHNR and CDR2 is FQNEAQ (reference sequence). This CDR3 has 16 residues. The CDR3 DNA sequence: TGTGCCAGCAGCTTAGCCCTTCTTGTCTCAAACACTGAAGCTTTCTTT. Encoded protein: CASSLALLVSNTEAFF.

The chain combines TRBV5-6 with TRBJ1-3, with a tentative D call TRBD1 (5 bases). Germline V gene sequence: CDR1 SGHDT, CDR2 YYEEEE. V was pared by 0 bases and J by 9 bases, with 28 bases between. The CDR3 totals 19 residues. The CDR3 loop reads CASSLGGDRDPSLFCTIYF. In DNA form, the CDR3 reads TGTGCCAGCAGCTTGGGGGGGGACCGGGACCCCTCTCTGTTTTGCACCATATATTTT.

The rearrangement uses TRBV9 and TRBJ1-1; D is ambiguous. The V and J ends lost 3 bases and 12 bases respectively, with 15 bases between them. Per germline, CDR1 SGDLS and CDR2 YYNGEE. This CDR3 is built from 12 residues. CDR3: CASSDPSPIPFF. The DNA for the CDR3 is TGTGCCAGCAGCGACCCCTCACCAATACCTTTCTTT.

The chain couples TRBV10-3 to TRBJ1-1; D unresolved. CDR1 ENHRY and CDR2 SYGVKD come from the germline V gene. V was pared by 2 bases and J by 0 bases, with 4 bases between. The CDR3 runs to 13 residues. CDR3: CAISEEMNTEAFF. The CDR3 DNA is TGTGCCATCAGTGAGGAAATGAACACTGAAGCTTTCTTT.

In this sample, this clone turned up once. V gene TRBV18 combines with J gene TRBJ2-1; D is unresolved. CDR3 size: 16 residues. CDR1 is KGHSH and CDR2 is LQKENI in the germline V gene. Trimming took 3 bases from V and 0 from J, leaving 12 bases between them. This CDR3 reads CASSPTRPSSYNEQFF. DNA of the CDR3: TGTGCCAGCTCACCTACCCGGCCTAGCTCCTACAATGAGCAGTTCTTC. The variable domain in full, completed from reference TRBV18 and TRBJ2-1, reads NAGVMQNPRHLVRRRGQEARLRCSPMKGHSHVYWYRQLPEEGLKFMVYLQKENIIDESGMPKERFSAEFPKEGPSILRIQQVVRGDSAAYFCASSPTRPSSYNEQFFGPGTRLTVL.